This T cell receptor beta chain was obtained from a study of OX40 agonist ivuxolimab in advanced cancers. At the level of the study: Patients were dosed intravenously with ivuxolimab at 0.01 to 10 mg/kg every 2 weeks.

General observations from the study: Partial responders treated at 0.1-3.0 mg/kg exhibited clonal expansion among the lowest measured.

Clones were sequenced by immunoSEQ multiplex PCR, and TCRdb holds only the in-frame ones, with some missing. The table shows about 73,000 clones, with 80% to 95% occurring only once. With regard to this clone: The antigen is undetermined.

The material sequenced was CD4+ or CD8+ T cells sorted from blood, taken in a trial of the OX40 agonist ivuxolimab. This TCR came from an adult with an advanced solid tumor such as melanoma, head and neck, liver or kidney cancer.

The CDR3 DNA is TGTGCCAGCAGCACCCCCTCCGGGATGGGGACTGGAAACACCATATATTTT. Protein sequence: CASSTPSGMGTGNTIYF. This chain connects TRBV7-2 to TRBJ1-3; D gene ambiguous. Germline V gene lookup returns CDR1 SGHTA and CDR2 FQGNSA. The CDR3 covers 17 residues. Trimming left V 5 bases short and J 2 bases short, with 19 bases between.